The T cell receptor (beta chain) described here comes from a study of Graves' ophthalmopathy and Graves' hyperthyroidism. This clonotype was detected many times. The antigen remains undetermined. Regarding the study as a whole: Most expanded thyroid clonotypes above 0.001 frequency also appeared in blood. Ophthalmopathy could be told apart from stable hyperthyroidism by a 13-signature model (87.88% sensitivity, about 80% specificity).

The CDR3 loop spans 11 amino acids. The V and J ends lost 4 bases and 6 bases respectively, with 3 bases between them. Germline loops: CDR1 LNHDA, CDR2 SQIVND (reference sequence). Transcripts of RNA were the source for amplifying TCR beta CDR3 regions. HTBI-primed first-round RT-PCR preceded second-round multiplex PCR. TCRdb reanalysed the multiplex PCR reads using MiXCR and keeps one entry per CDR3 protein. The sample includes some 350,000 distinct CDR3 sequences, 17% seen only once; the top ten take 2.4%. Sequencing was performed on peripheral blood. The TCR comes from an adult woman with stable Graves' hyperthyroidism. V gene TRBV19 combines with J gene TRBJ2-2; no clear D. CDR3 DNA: TGTGCCAGTAGTACCTCCGGGGAGCTGTTTTTT. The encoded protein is CASSTSGELFF. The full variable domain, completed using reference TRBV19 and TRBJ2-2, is DGGITQSPKYLFRKEGQNVTLSCEQNLNHDAMYWYRQDPGQGLRLIYYSQIVNDFQKGDIAEGYSVSREKKESFPLTVTSAQKNPTAFYLCASSTSGELFFGEGSRLTVL.